Following are 18 T cell receptor beta chains from one sample sequenced in a study of T cells after yellow fever vaccination. TCRdb re-called the 5' RACE reads through MiXCR, storing one row per CDR3 protein. The sample shows about 400,000 distinct CDR3 sequences, 6.2% of them seen only once. The sample consisted of PBMCs, taken 5 days after the yellow fever booster vaccination. The source is a man aged 25-45 years who received the YFV17D yellow fever vaccine.

This sequence joins TRBV7-2 and TRBJ2-2; D call uncertain. CDR1 is SGHTA and CDR2 is FQGNSA in the germline V gene. V lost 5 bases and J lost 6, with 13 bases in between. The CDR3 spans 14 residues. This chain's CDR3 is CASSPLGPSGELFF. CDR3 sequence (DNA): TGTGCCAGCAGCCCACTGGGCCCATCCGGGGAGCTGTTTTTT.

The V gene is TRBV30, the J gene TRBJ1-4; maybe TRBD1 (5 bases). Germline CDR1 is GTSNPN and CDR2 is SVGIG (reference sequence). V lost 7 bases and J lost 7, with 16 bases in between. This CDR3 has 13 amino acids. CDR3 sequence (DNA): TGTGCCTCCCAGCTGGGGCGAGGTGAAAAACTGTTTTTT. Residues: CASQLGRGEKLFF.

This clonotype was counted at least ten times. The rearrangement uses TRBV19 and TRBJ1-1, with no clear D. The V gene lost 3 bases and the J gene lost 1 base, with 6 bases spanning the gap. Per the germline V gene, CDR1 is LNHDA and CDR2 is SQIVND (reference sequence). The CDR3 loop spans 13 amino acids. Written as DNA, the CDR3 is TGTGCCAGTAGTATGACGGAGAACACTGAAGCTTTCTTT. It encodes CASSMTENTEAFF.

This clonotype was seen many times. The chain has TRBV10-3 and TRBJ2-1, with D tentatively TRBD2 (5 bases). CDR1 ENHRY and CDR2 SYGVKD come from the germline V gene. Deletions cut 0 bases from V and 0 bases from J, with 6 bases between. The CDR3 runs 15 residues. DNA for the CDR3: TGTGCCATCAGTGAGTCTCGGGGCTCCTACAATGAGCAGTTCTTC. Translation gives CAISESRGSYNEQFF.

In this sample, this clonotype turned up a few times. This chain links TRBV12-3 or TRBV12-4 with TRBJ2-5; 9 nucleotides match TRBD2. The V and J ends lost 3 bases and 5 bases, in that order; junction bases with no gene match: 4. This CDR3 region has 14 residues. The CDR3 nucleotides read TGTGCCAGCAGTTTTTTCACTAGCGGGGAGACCCAGTACTTC. Translation: CASSFFTSGETQYF.

The chain recombines TRBV10-3 with TRBJ2-3; D unresolved. The germline CDR1 and CDR2 sequences are ENHRY and SYGVKD. Deletions cut 5 bases from V and 7 bases from J, with 16 bases between. This CDR3 contains 14 residues. The CDR3 DNA reads TGTGCCATCAGTCCCGGGCCTGGGGATCATACGCAGTATTTT. Protein product: CAISPGPGDHTQYF.

This clonotype was picked up many times. The V call is TRBV5-1, the J call TRBJ2-7; no firm D call. The CDR3 covers 10 residues. Trimming took 2 bases from V and 3 from J, leaving 0 bases between them. Germline loops: CDR1 SGHRS, CDR2 YFSETQ. This CDR3 reads CASSFYEQYF. In DNA, the CDR3 is TGCGCCAGCAGCTTCTACGAGCAGTACTTC.

This clonotype occurred a few times. The V and J genes are TRBV3-1 and TRBJ2-2; no reliable D call. The CDR3 is made up of 13 amino acids. Germline lookup yields CDR1 LGHDT and CDR2 YNNKEL (reference sequence). V shed 4 bases and J shed 6 bases, with 9 bases lying between them. This CDR3 reads CASSRKRAGELFF. In DNA, the CDR3 is TGTGCCAGCAGCCGAAAACGGGCCGGGGAGCTGTTTTTT.

The CDR3: CASSRTEALNTEAFF. CDR3 nucleotides: TGTGCCAGCAGCCGGACGGAGGCTTTGAACACTGAAGCTTTCTTT. The J gene is TRBJ1-1, the V gene TRBV4-2, with D unclear. V was cut by 4 bases and J by 0 bases, with 12 bases left in between. The CDR3 consists of 15 residues. The germline gives CDR1 LGHNA, CDR2 YNFKEQ.

This clonotype was seen only a few times. This chain links TRBV28 with TRBJ2-3; unclear D gene. CDR3 length: 11 residues. The germline V gene has CDR1 MDHEN and CDR2 SYDVKM. With 3 bases removed from V and 7 bases from J, the gap between germline ends came to 5 bases. CDR3 DNA: TGTGCCAGCAGTTTGATGAATACGCAGTATTTT. Translation gives CASSLMNTQYF.

This clonotype was found many times. The chain recombines TRBV7-3 with TRBJ2-1; weak D call: TRBD2 (6 bases). Germline V gene lookup returns CDR1 SGHTA and CDR2 FQGTGA. The CDR3 extends over 13 amino acids. The germline V and J ends were trimmed by 4 bases and 5 bases, with 9 bases remaining between them. DNA for the CDR3: TGTGCCAGCAGCTCGACTAGTGACAATGAGCAGTTCTTC. Translation: CASSSTSDNEQFF.

This clonotype was seen a few times. This sequence joins TRBV7-2 and TRBJ2-1, with 8 bases aligning to TRBD1. This CDR3 is 15 amino acids long. The trim removed 1 base at V and 6 bases at J, leaving 5 bases unmatched. Germline CDR1 is SGHTA and CDR2 is FQGNSA. CDR3 sequence: CASSLVTGGLNEQFF. The CDR3 DNA reads as TGTGCCAGCAGCTTAGTTACAGGGGGACTCAATGAGCAGTTCTTC.

This clonotype was seen a few times. This chain uses TRBV10-3 with TRBJ2-5, with D possibly being TRBD2 (6 bases). The V gene's germline CDR1 is ENHRY and CDR2 SYGVKD. The CDR3 consists of 12 residues. V gave up 8 bases and J gave up 4 bases, with 11 bases separating them. The CDR3, as DNA: TGTGCCATCGGGACCGGGGGAGAGACCCAGTACTTC. The encoded protein is CAIGTGGETQYF.

Comment on this clonotype: A much larger clone differs from this one at a single base, so this may be a read error. J is TRBJ2-7 and V is TRBV6-5; D gene unclear. From germline, CDR1 is MNHEY and CDR2 SVGAGI. The CDR3 covers 14 residues. CDR3 sequence reads: CASSYSLGSSELYF. The CDR3 coding sequence is TGTGCCAGCAGTTACTCGCTAGGCTCCAGCGAGCTGTACTTC.

This clonotype was seen many times. The chain carries TRBV20-1 and TRBJ1-1, with no clear D. CDR1 is DFQATT, CDR2 SNEGSKA, per germline (reference sequence). This CDR3 spans 12 amino acids. V shed 5 bases and J shed 0 bases, with 7 bases lying between them. The CDR3 here is CSAGRVNTEAFF. DNA of the CDR3: TGCAGTGCTGGACGGGTGAACACTGAAGCTTTCTTT.

The chain couples TRBV24-1 to TRBJ2-1; 7 positions match TRBD2. CDR1 is KGHDR and CDR2 is SFDVKD in the germline V gene. V lost 4 bases and J lost 6; bases outside the gene matches: 5. This CDR3 has 14 amino acids. The CDR3 loop is CATSEASGTNEQFF. The CDR3 nucleotides are TGTGCCACCAGTGAGGCTAGCGGTACCAATGAGCAGTTCTTC.

At least ten counts were recorded for this clonotype. The V call is TRBV11-3, the J call TRBJ2-1; D gene uncertain. Germline V CDR1 and CDR2: SGHNT, YENEEA. Trimming took off 1 base at V and 0 bases at J, with 7 bases between the two ends. This CDR3 contains 15 residues. DNA for the CDR3: TGTGCCAGCAGCTTAGGGAGTGTCTCCTACAATGAGCAGTTCTTC. Translating gives CASSLGSVSYNEQFF.

This clonotype has just a few counts. The CDR3 DNA sequence: TGTGCCAGCAGCAAGGGACTAGCGGGAGGGTACACCGGGGAGCTGTTTTTT. Translating gives CASSKGLAGGYTGELFF. The chain links TRBV5-6 to TRBJ2-2; 16 bases align to TRBD2. Trimming cost V 4 bases and J 3 bases; bases outside gene matches: 3. The length of the CDR3 is 17 residues. Germline CDR1 SGHDT, CDR2 YYEEEE.